This TCR beta chain came from a study of technical replicates of blood from several donors. Generated by immunoSEQ multiplex PCR, the TCRdb table keeps only in-frame clones and is missing some. The repertoire consists of over 50,000 clones, with roughly 86% occurring once and the leading ten covering under 6.5%. Trimming left V 4 bases short and J 0 bases short, with 6 bases between. This CDR3 has 13 residues. Germline V gene sequence: CDR1 GTSNPN, CDR2 SVGIG (reference sequence). Input material: PBMCs. The TCR comes from a human donor in good health. Some clones in this sample may be carry-over from other donors' samples. The rearrangement uses TRBV30 and TRBJ1-4; D unresolved. CDR3 loop: CAWTGSTNEKLFF. The CDR3 bases are TGTGCCTGGACCGGGTCAACTAATGAAAAACTGTTTTTT.